This T cell receptor beta chain came from a study of cytotoxic CD8 clonotypes in ibrutinib-treated CLL. Study-level information: Recorded responses included approximately 25 partial and 2 complete; following median roughly 68 months, approximately 14 stayed remitted and roughly 12 progressed.

Target depth was 1 in 200,000 to 1 in 1 million T cells, about 10x per clonotype. The protocol was immunoSEQ multiplex PCR, while the TCRdb copy is restricted to in-frame clones and leaves out a portion. The sample holds about 270,000 clones, approximately 79% seen once. This specimen was PBMCs, taken at disease progression, from a patient treated with ibrutinib. The receptor was isolated from a human donor with chronic lymphocytic leukemia.

CDR3 in DNA: TGTGCCAGCATCCCCCGGGACGGTTTTATGAACACTGAAGCTTTCTTT. Amino acid sequence: CASIPRDGFMNTEAFF. The V and J genes are TRBV27 and TRBJ1-1; D may be TRBD1 (5 bases). Germline-derived CDR1 and CDR2 are MNHEY and SMNVEV (reference sequence). CDR3 size: 16 residues. Trimming removed 7 bases at V and 0 bases at J, with 18 bases between.